These 28 T cell receptor beta chains share one sample of origin, sequenced in a study of Ad26.COV2.S vaccination and SARS-CoV-2 variants. The repertoire was sequenced with immunoSEQ multiplex PCR; TCRdb's copy has only in-frame clones and lacks some. The sample shows about 350,000 clones, 85% of them seen only once. Treatment noted: some 20 received Ad26.COV2.S at low or high dose, single or two shots; several received placebo; per-sample allocation not given. Day 63 following the first vaccine or placebo injection was when the samples were taken. This material consisted of peripheral blood, taken in a trial of Ad26.COV2.S vaccine versus placebo. Source of these receptors: a person between 18 and 59 years old who received the Ad26.COV2.S COVID-19 vaccine or a placebo.

The chain couples TRBV9 to TRBJ2-7; 8 bases match TRBD2. The CDR3 spans 15 residues. Germline assignment: CDR1 SGDLS and CDR2 YYNGEE. V lost 3 bases, J lost 0 bases, and 5 bases stayed unmatched. The CDR3 sequence is CASSESGTSSYEQYF. CDR3 nucleotide sequence: TGTGCCAGCAGCGAATCCGGGACTAGCTCCTACGAGCAGTACTTC.

The J gene is TRBJ2-7, the V gene TRBV15; 9 nucleotides match TRBD1. The CDR3 runs 15 residues. J lost 5 bases, V lost 4 bases, and 9 bases had no gene match. Looked up from germline, CDR1 is LNHNV and CDR2 is YYDKDF (reference sequence). CDR3 in amino acids: CATSIQGQGFDEQYF. CDR3 coding DNA: TGTGCCACCAGCATCCAAGGACAGGGGTTCGACGAGCAGTACTTC.

CDR3 in DNA: TGTGCCAGCCGATGGACAGGGAGTGATGGCTACACCTTC. Its translation is CASRWTGSDGYTF. The rearrangement uses TRBV6-5 and TRBJ1-2; TRBD1 matches 8 bases. V shed 8 bases and J 6 bases; nucleotides not matched to a gene: 8. The CDR3 loop spans 13 amino acids. Germline values: CDR1 MNHEY, CDR2 SVGAGI.

The CDR3 here is CASSGTGTNQPQHF. The CDR3 nucleotides are TGTGCCAGCTCGGGAACAGGTACGAATCAGCCCCAGCATTTT. This sequence joins TRBV18 and TRBJ1-5; D might be TRBD1 (5 bases). Germline V gene data show CDR1 as KGHSH and CDR2 as LQKENI. The CDR3 consists of 14 residues. Between the trimmed V and J ends, which lost 6 bases and 4 bases, there was a span of 13 bases.

CDR3 loop: CASSRQGAGEAFF. For the CDR3, the DNA is TGTGCCAGCAGTCGACAGGGGGCCGGTGAAGCTTTCTTT. The chain is built from TRBV7-9 and TRBJ1-1; TRBD1 matches 10 bases. The CDR3 consists of 13 residues. V was pared by 6 bases and J by 7 bases, with 5 bases of the junction left unmatched. The germline gives CDR1 SEHNR, CDR2 FQNEAQ (reference sequence).

Here the CDR3 reads CASSLELGTYEQYF. The DNA of the CDR3 is TGTGCCAGCAGCTTGGAACTGGGAACCTACGAGCAGTACTTC. The rearrangement uses TRBV5-6 and TRBJ2-7; D remains unclear. The CDR3 runs to 14 residues. V was pared by 0 bases and J by 2 bases, with 9 bases between. Germline CDR1 reads SGHDT; CDR2 reads YYEEEE.

The sample holds a few counts of this clone. The V call is TRBV14, the J call TRBJ2-7, with D uncertain. Germline lookup yields CDR1 SGHDN and CDR2 FVKESK. The CDR3 is made up of 16 amino acids. The germline V and J ends were trimmed by 6 bases and 5 bases, with 23 bases remaining between them. CDR3: CASSPTINDLGNEQYF. For the CDR3, the DNA is TGTGCCAGCAGTCCTACCATAAACGACCTGGGCAACGAGCAGTACTTC.

This sequence joins TRBV29-1 and TRBJ1-2, with 10 bases that match TRBD1. The CDR3 is 14 amino acids. Losses at the gene ends were 7 bases for V and 2 bases for J; bases not matched to a gene: 7. Germline V gene sequence: CDR1 SQVTM, CDR2 ANQGSEA. The CDR3 spells CSERPGQGNYGYTF. The DNA of the CDR3 is TGCAGCGAGCGTCCGGGACAGGGGAACTATGGCTACACCTTC. Together with reference TRBV29-1 and TRBJ1-2, the CDR3 gives the full variable domain: SAVISQKPSRDICQRGTSLTIQCQVDSQVTMMFWYRQQPGQSLTLIATANQGSEATYESGFVIDKFPISRPNLTFSTLTVSNMSPEDSSIYLCSERPGQGNYGYTFGSGTRLTVV.

The CDR3 here is CASSYRTGGAYEQYF. The CDR3 DNA is TGTGCCAGCAGTTACAGGACAGGGGGCGCCTACGAGCAGTACTTC. The V gene is TRBV6-5, the J gene TRBJ2-7, with TRBD1 matching 11 bases. CDR1 is MNHEY and CDR2 is SVGAGI in the germline V gene. The V and J ends lost 2 bases and 2 bases, in that order; junction bases with no gene match: 2. CDR3 size: 15 residues.

The rearrangement joins TRBV11-2 to TRBJ1-3; the D is unclear. V lost 1 base, J lost 4 bases, and 8 bases lay in between. Germline lookup yields CDR1 SGHAT and CDR2 FQNNGV. The CDR3 has 14 residues. The DNA for the CDR3 is TGTGCCAGCAGCTTAGGTGGCGCCGGAAACACCATATATTTT. Translating gives CASSLGGAGNTIYF.

This sequence joins TRBV24-1 and TRBJ2-2, with D hard to call. Trimming cost V 0 bases and J 1 base, with 8 bases left between them. Germline V CDR1 and CDR2: KGHDR, SFDVKD. The CDR3 loop spans 16 amino acids. The CDR3: CATSDLQTGNTGELFF. CDR3 bases: TGTGCCACCAGTGATTTGCAGACCGGGAACACCGGGGAGCTGTTTTTT.

This clone was observed once. This chain joins TRBV5-4 and TRBJ2-1; TRBD2 might be the D (6 bases). CDR1 and CDR2 from the germline V gene are SGHNT and YYREEE (reference sequence). V lost 4 bases and J 4 bases, leaving 15 bases between the germline ends. The CDR3 has 15 amino acids. The CDR3 loop reads CASSPSWGEYNEQFF. DNA of the CDR3: TGTGCCAGCAGCCCCTCGTGGGGGGAGTACAATGAGCAGTTCTTC.

CDR3 coding DNA: TGTGCCAGCAGCTTAGCGCGGGGGCCTTACGAGCAGTACTTC. Residues: CASSLARGPYEQYF. This chain joins TRBV11-2 and TRBJ2-7, with D perhaps matching TRBD2 (7 bases). Germline-derived CDR1 and CDR2 are SGHAT and FQNNGV. The CDR3 contains 14 residues. Trimming left V 1 base short and J 4 bases short, with 11 bases between.

This clone has more than one count but fewer than ten. The CDR3 DNA reads as TGTGCCAGCAGTCCTCTCAGGGGGGGAAGGACTGAAGCTTTCTTT. Translated, it gives CASSPLRGGRTEAFF. The chain uses TRBV6-5 and TRBJ1-1, with 7 bases aligning to TRBD1. The length of the CDR3 is 15 residues. Germline CDR1 MNHEY, CDR2 SVGAGI. V was clipped by 5 bases and J by 5 bases; unmatched bases: 11.

This chain links TRBV5-1 with TRBJ2-3; 13 bases map to TRBD2. The junction had 3 bases not matched to a gene; V was cut back by 4 bases and J by 4 bases. In germline, CDR1 is SGHRS, CDR2 YFSETQ. This CDR3 spans 15 amino acids. CDR3 bases: TGCGCCAGCAGCGCGGGACTAGCGGGATCAGATACGCAGTATTTT. It codes for CASSAGLAGSDTQYF.

This chain connects TRBV10-3 to TRBJ2-7; TRBD1 aligns across 12 bases. The V gene's germline CDR1 is ENHRY and CDR2 SYGVKD. CDR3 size: 14 residues. Trimming cost V 5 bases and J 6 bases; bases outside gene matches: 5. In DNA, the CDR3 is TGTGCCATCAGTATGGGACAGGGGGCGACCGAGCAGTACTTC. It yields the protein CAISMGQGATEQYF.

The chain employs TRBV7-2 and TRBJ2-5; the D gene is possibly TRBD2 (6 bases). Trimming removed 3 bases from V and 0 bases from J, with 8 bases in between. Germline CDR1 reads SGHTA; CDR2 reads FQGNSA. This CDR3 is 14 amino acids long. This chain's CDR3 is CASSLSGDQETQYF. The CDR3 DNA reads as TGTGCCAGCAGCTTGTCGGGAGACCAAGAGACCCAGTACTTC.

This sequence joins TRBV19 and TRBJ1-5; D is unresolved. The germline V gene has CDR1 LNHDA and CDR2 SQIVND (reference sequence). The CDR3 extends over 15 amino acids. Trimming pared 3 bases from V and 0 bases from J, leaving 9 bases between. The CDR3 is CASSIEENSNQPQHF. The DNA of the CDR3 is TGTGCCAGTAGTATTGAAGAAAATAGCAATCAGCCCCAGCATTTT.

The chain combines TRBV28 with TRBJ2-5; TRBD1 might be the D (5 bases). Trimming took off 6 bases at V and 1 base at J, with 9 bases between the two ends. CDR3 length: 13 amino acids. Germline V CDR1 and CDR2: MDHEN, SYDVKM. DNA for the CDR3: TGTGCCAGCAGAACAGGCCTCCAAGAGACCCAGTACTTC. It translates to CASRTGLQETQYF.

The J gene is TRBJ2-5, the V gene TRBV9, with 8 bases that match TRBD2. From germline, CDR1 is SGDLS and CDR2 YYNGEE. The junction had 6 bases not matched to a gene; V was cut back by 4 bases and J by 4 bases. The CDR3 contains 14 residues. CDR3 protein: CASSIMAGGETQYF. The DNA for the CDR3 is TGTGCCAGCAGCATCATGGCGGGAGGAGAGACCCAGTACTTC.

The V gene is TRBV7-6, the J gene TRBJ2-3, with D tentatively TRBD2 (6 bases). Germline V gives CDR1 SGHVS, CDR2 FNYEAQ. V lost 5 bases, J lost 0 bases, and 15 bases lay in between. The CDR3 extends over 16 amino acids. This CDR3 reads CASSPGDRRSTDTQYF. The DNA for the CDR3 is TGTGCCAGCAGCCCGGGGGACCGGCGAAGCACAGATACGCAGTATTTT.

The rearrangement joins TRBV3-1 (or the pseudogene TRBV3-2) to TRBJ2-2; no definite D call. This CDR3 has 15 amino acids. Trimming took off 5 bases at V and 0 bases at J, with 10 bases between the two ends. Germline CDR1 is LGHDT and CDR2 is YNNKEL (reference sequence). CDR3 region: CASSSRTSNTGELFF. The CDR3 nucleotides are TGTGCCAGCAGCTCTCGAACATCGAACACCGGGGAGCTGTTTTTT.

This clone has a single count. The chain links TRBV27 to TRBJ1-4; D gene ambiguous. CDR1 MNHEY and CDR2 SMNVEV come from the germline V gene (reference sequence). The CDR3 loop spans 14 amino acids. V shed 4 bases and J shed 5 bases, with 11 bases lying between them. The chain's CDR3 is CASSSNEGNEKLFF. CDR3 DNA sequence: TGTGCCAGCAGTTCGAATGAAGGGAATGAAAAACTGTTTTTT.

The chain links TRBV15 to TRBJ2-4; weak D call: TRBD1 (6 bases). The V end was cut by 2 bases, the J end by 0 bases, with 11 bases between. In germline, CDR1 is LNHNV, CDR2 YYDKDF (reference sequence). The CDR3 is made up of 16 amino acids. CDR3 DNA sequence: TGTGCCACCAGCAGACAAGGGGACATAGCCAAAAACATTCAGTACTTC. Amino acid sequence: CATSRQGDIAKNIQYF.

J is TRBJ1-2 and V is TRBV2; D perhaps matches TRBD1 (5 bases). V lost 1 base and J lost 0, with 15 bases in between. CDR3 length: 17 residues. Germline V gives CDR1 SNHLY, CDR2 FYNNEI. The CDR3: CASSEVGTAGANYGYTF. The CDR3 DNA sequence: TGTGCCAGCAGTGAAGTAGGGACCGCGGGGGCTAACTATGGCTACACCTTC.

The rearrangement uses TRBV7-9 and TRBJ2-7; TRBD1 might be the D (5 bases). V was trimmed by 0 bases and J by 2 bases, leaving 8 bases between them. CDR3 length: 14 residues. Per germline, CDR1 SEHNR and CDR2 FQNEAQ (reference sequence). The CDR3: CASSLASRAYEQYF. The CDR3 DNA sequence: TGTGCCAGCAGCTTAGCGAGCAGGGCCTACGAGCAGTACTTC.

The rearrangement joins TRBV12-5 to TRBJ2-1; tentative D call: TRBD1 (5 bases). Germline V gene sequence: CDR1 LGHNT, CDR2 FRNRAP. This CDR3 spans 13 amino acids. V shed 4 bases and J shed 10 bases, with 14 bases lying between them. The CDR3 DNA reads TGTGCTAGTGGTTCGCCTCCCGGACAAGAGCAGTTCTTC. It specifies CASGSPPGQEQFF.

The V call is TRBV30, the J call TRBJ1-4; D not resolved. Germline CDR1 is GTSNPN and CDR2 is SVGIG (reference sequence). V was trimmed by 0 bases and J by 3 bases, leaving 11 bases between them. The CDR3 covers 15 residues. CDR3 residues: CAWSVRYTANEKLFF. The CDR3 bases are TGTGCCTGGAGTGTACGTTACACCGCTAATGAAAAACTGTTTTTT. The full variable domain, in which reference TRBV30 and TRBJ1-4 provide the parts outside the CDR3, is SQTIHQWPATLVQPVGSPLSLECTVEGTSNPNLYWYRQAAGRGLQLLFYSVGIGQISSEVPQNLSASRPQDRQFILSSKKLLLSDSGFYLCAWSVRYTANEKLFFGSGTQLSVL.